This TCR beta chain was sequenced during a study of control samples from healthy donors and cancer patients. TCRdb's copy holds only in-frame clones and misses some; the assay was immunoSEQ multiplex PCR. The table shows around 190,000 clones, with roughly 92% occurring only once. J was trimmed by 8 bases and V by 1 base; bases with no gene match: 6. CDR3 length equals 15 residues. Germline-derived CDR1 and CDR2 are MGHRA and YSYEKL. The sample consisted of blood. The J gene is TRBJ2-3, the V gene TRBV4-1; TRBD2 matches 10 bases. The source of this sequence is a man younger than 40 in good health. The CDR3 DNA reads TGCGCCAGCAGCCAAGCGGCTAGCGGGAGTGGTACGCAGTATTTT. Encoded protein: CASSQAASGSGTQYF.